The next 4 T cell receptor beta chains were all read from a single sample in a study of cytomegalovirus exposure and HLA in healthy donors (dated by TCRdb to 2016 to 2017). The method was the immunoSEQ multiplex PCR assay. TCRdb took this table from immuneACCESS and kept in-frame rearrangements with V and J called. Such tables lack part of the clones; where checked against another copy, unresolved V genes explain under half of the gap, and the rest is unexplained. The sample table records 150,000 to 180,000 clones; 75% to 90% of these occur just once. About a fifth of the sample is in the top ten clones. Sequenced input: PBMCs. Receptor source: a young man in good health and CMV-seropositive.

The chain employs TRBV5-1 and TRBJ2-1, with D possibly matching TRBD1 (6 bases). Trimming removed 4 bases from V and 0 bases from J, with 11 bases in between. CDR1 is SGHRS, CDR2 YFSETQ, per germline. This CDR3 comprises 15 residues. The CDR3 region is CASSEDSYSYNEQFF. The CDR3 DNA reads TGCGCCAGCAGCGAGGACAGTTACTCCTACAATGAGCAGTTCTTC.

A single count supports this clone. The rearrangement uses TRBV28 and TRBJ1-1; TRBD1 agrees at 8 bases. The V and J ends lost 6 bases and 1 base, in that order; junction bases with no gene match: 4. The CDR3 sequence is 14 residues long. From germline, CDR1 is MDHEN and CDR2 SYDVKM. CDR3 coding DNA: TGTGCCAGCAGGGGGACAGGACCGAACACTGAAGCTTTCTTT. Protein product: CASRGTGPNTEAFF.

The DNA for the CDR3 is TGTGCCAGCAGCTTAGGGGACCGGACAGGGAGGGGAGAGACCCAGTACTTC. It encodes CASSLGDRTGRGETQYF. This sequence joins TRBV7-9 and TRBJ2-5; D is perhaps TRBD1 (8 bases). Per germline, CDR1 SEHNR and CDR2 FQNEAQ (reference sequence). CDR3 length: 17 amino acids. V shed 1 base and J shed 4 bases, with 19 bases lying between them.

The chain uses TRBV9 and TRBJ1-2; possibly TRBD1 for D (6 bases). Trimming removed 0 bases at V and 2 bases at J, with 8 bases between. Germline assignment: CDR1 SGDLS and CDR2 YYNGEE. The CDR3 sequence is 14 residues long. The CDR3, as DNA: TGTGCCAGCAGCGTAGAGGGGGGGAACTATGGCTACACCTTC. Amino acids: CASSVEGGNYGYTF.